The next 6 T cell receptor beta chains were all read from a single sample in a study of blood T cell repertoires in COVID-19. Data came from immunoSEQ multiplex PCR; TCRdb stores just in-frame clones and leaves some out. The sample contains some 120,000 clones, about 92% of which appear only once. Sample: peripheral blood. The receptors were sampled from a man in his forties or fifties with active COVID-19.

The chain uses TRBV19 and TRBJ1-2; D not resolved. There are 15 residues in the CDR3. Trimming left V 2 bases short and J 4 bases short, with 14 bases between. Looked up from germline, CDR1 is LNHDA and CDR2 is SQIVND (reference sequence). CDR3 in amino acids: CASSIREPGSYGYTF. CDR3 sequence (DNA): TGTGCCAGTAGTATAAGGGAACCGGGAAGCTATGGCTACACCTTC.

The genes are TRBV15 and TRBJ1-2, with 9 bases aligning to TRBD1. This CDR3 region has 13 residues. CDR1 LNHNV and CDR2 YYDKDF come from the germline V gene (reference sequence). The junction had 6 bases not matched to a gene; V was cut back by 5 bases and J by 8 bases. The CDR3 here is CATSVGTGQGYTF. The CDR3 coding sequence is TGTGCCACCAGCGTAGGGACAGGGCAGGGCTACACCTTC.

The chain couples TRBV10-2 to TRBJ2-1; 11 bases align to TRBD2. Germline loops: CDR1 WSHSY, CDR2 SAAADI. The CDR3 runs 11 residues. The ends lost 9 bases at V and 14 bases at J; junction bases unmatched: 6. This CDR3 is CASGLAGLEFF. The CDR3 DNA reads TGCGCCAGTGGACTAGCGGGTTTGGAGTTCTTC.

The CDR3 here is CASTLSGTSGRTGELFF. CDR3 DNA: TGTGCCAGTACCCTATCCGGGACTAGCGGGCGCACCGGGGAGCTGTTTTTT. The chain employs TRBV19 and TRBJ2-2; 12 bases fit TRBD2. With 7 bases clipped from V and 4 bases from J, the junction kept 10 bases outside the gene matches. Germline CDR1 LNHDA, CDR2 SQIVND (reference sequence). This CDR3 has 17 amino acids.

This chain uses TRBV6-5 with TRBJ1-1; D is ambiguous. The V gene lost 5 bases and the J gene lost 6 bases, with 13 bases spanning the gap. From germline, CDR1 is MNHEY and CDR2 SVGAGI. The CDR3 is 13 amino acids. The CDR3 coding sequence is TGTGCCAGCAGTAACCCCTTTTCGGCTGAAGCTTTCTTT. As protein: CASSNPFSAEAFF.

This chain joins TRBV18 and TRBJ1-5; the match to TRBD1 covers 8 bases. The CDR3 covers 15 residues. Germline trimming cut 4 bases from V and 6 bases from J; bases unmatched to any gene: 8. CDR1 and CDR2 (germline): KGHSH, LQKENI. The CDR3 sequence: CASSHRTGTGQPQHF. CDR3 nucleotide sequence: TGTGCCAGCTCACACCGGACAGGGACGGGTCAGCCCCAGCATTTT.